The rows below give T cell receptor beta chains drawn from one sample of a study of CD8+CD57+ T cells in acquired aplastic anemia. TCRdb fed the reads into MiXCR, producing one record per CDR3 protein. There are around 200,000 distinct CDR3 sequences in the sample; almost 50% occur only once, and about 20% lies in the top ten. Sequenced sample: sorted CD4+, CD8+, or CD8+CD57+ T cells (not recorded which) from PBMCs. Every receptor here comes from a human donor with aplastic anemia. CDR3s include the opening cysteine and the closing phenylalanine or tryptophan. The D gene is left open where the match is weak. Where a row states a size, it is once, few, many or the class of an expanded clone; other rows omit it.

v_call	clone_size	d_call	j_call	cdr3_aa	cdr3_nt
TRBV12-5	many	NA	TRBJ2-7	CASGLVGEAYEQYF	TGTGCTAGTGGTCTCGTGGGGGAAGCCTACGAGCAGTACTTC
TRBV2	NA	TRBD1	TRBJ2-7	CASIFQGGTGDYEQYF	TGTGCCAGCATCTTTCAGGGAGGGACAGGGGACTACGAGCAGTACTTC
TRBV5-1	many	TRBD1	TRBJ1-1	CASVRDSNTEAFF	TGCGCCAGCGTCCGGGACAGTAACACTGAAGCTTTCTTT
TRBV5-5	NA	NA	TRBJ1-2	CASRSGTHGYGYTF	TGTGCCAGCAGATCCGGGACACATGGCTATGGCTACACCTTC
TRBV14	many	NA	TRBJ1-2	CASSSSRGPDGYTF	TGTGCCAGCAGCTCTTCCCGGGGGCCGGATGGCTACACCTTC
TRBV9	once	NA	TRBJ1-5	CASSPGPRTDQPQHF	TGTGCCAGCAGCCCGGGGCCCCGGACCGATCAGCCCCAGCATTTT
TRBV7-9	NA	TRBD1	TRBJ1-2	CASSSYTGAPYGYTF	TGTGCCAGCAGTTCATACACAGGGGCCCCCTATGGCTACACCTTC
TRBV12-3/TRBV12-4	few	NA	TRBJ1-1	CVSILQLGLNTEAFF	TGTGTCAGCATACTACAGCTCGGGCTGAACACTGAAGCTTTCTTT
TRBV19	NA	NA	TRBJ1-2	CASSIRDRTVGYGYTF	TGTGCCAGTAGTATCCGCGACAGGACGGTAGGCTATGGCTACACCTTC
TRBV2	NA	TRBD2	TRBJ2-7	CASSAVTSGSYEQYF	TGTGCCAGCAGTGCCGTGACTAGCGGGAGTTACGAGCAGTACTTC
TRBV12-3/TRBV12-4	many	NA	TRBJ1-1	CASSLGYSAFF	TGTGCCAGCAGTTTAGGGTACAGTGCTTTCTTT
TRBV7-2	NA	TRBD2	TRBJ2-3	CASSLATGGGRIDTQYF	TGTGCCAGCAGCTTAGCGACGGGCGGGGGGCGGATAGATACGCAGTATTTT
TRBV9	NA	TRBD1	TRBJ1-6	CASSVAGTGSSYNSPLHF	TGTGCCAGCAGCGTAGCCGGGACAGGGAGCTCCTATAATTCACCCCTCCACTTT
TRBV5-5	many	TRBD1	TRBJ1-3	CASSFLDRGPGNTIYF	TGTGCCAGCAGCTTCCTTGACAGGGGGCCCGGAAACACCATATATTTT
TRBV24-1	few	NA	TRBJ2-3	CATRRGEASTDTQYF	TGTGCCACCCGACGTGGTGAGGCTAGCACAGATACGCAGTATTTT
TRBV2	many	NA	TRBJ1-5	CASSMGVGNQPQHF	TGTGCCAGCAGTATGGGGGTCGGCAATCAGCCCCAGCATTTT
TRBV7-2	NA	NA	TRBJ2-7	CASSLRRATYEQYF	TGTGCCAGCAGCCTTAGGAGGGCAACCTACGAGCAGTACTTC
TRBV5-1	NA	TRBD1	TRBJ1-5	CASSLDSTGAGNQPQHF	TGCGCCAGCAGCTTGGACTCGACAGGGGCGGGCAATCAGCCCCAGCATTTT
TRBV19	NA	NA	TRBJ1-6	CASNDHGPLHF	TGTGCCAGTAATGATCACGGGCCCCTCCACTTT
TRBV7-2	NA	NA	TRBJ1-1	CASSPRGGSNTEAFF	TGTGCCAGCAGTCCAAGAGGGGGATCGAACACTGAAGCTTTCTTT
TRBV6-5	many	NA	TRBJ2-3	CASSTQPSTDTQYF	TGTGCCAGCAGTACTCAACCTAGCACAGATACGCAGTATTTT
TRBV12-3/TRBV12-4	NA	TRBD1	TRBJ1-1	CASSQETGVLSTEAFF	TGTGCCAGCAGCCAAGAGACAGGGGTTTTATCCACTGAAGCTTTCTTT
TRBV5-5	NA	NA	TRBJ2-5	CASSFRGAGETQYF	TGCGCCAGCAGCTTTAGGGGGGCGGGAGAGACCCAGTACTTC
TRBV5-1	few	TRBD1	TRBJ2-7	CASSLPGTGYEQYF	TGCGCCAGCAGCCTCCCCGGGACAGGGTACGAGCAGTACTTC
TRBV6-5	many	NA	TRBJ2-5	CASIGGARRETQYF	TGTGCCAGCATTGGCGGGGCGAGGAGGGAGACCCAGTACTTC
TRBV9	many	TRBD1	TRBJ2-1	CASSQQGGSGEQFF	TGTGCCAGCAGCCAACAGGGGGGATCGGGGGAGCAGTTCTTC
TRBV5-1	NA	TRBD1	TRBJ2-7	CASSSRTGGYEQYF	TGCGCCAGCAGCTCACGGACAGGGGGTTACGAGCAGTACTTC
TRBV12-5	NA	NA	TRBJ2-7	CASGPYSYEQYF	TGTGCTAGTGGGCCCTACAGTTACGAGCAGTACTTC
TRBV19	NA	TRBD1	TRBJ1-2	CASSISGTDNYGYTF	TGTGCCAGTAGTATCTCCGGGACAGACAACTATGGCTACACCTTC
TRBV5-4	many	NA	TRBJ1-2	CASSLLANYGYTF	TGTGCCAGCAGCTTGTTGGCTAACTATGGCTACACCTTC
TRBV2	medium-sized	NA	TRBJ2-3	CASARSADTQYF	TGTGCCAGCGCAAGGAGTGCAGATACGCAGTATTTT
TRBV2	many	NA	TRBJ2-7	CASSERSHSSYF	TGTGCCAGCAGTGAACGGTCCCACAGCTCGTACTTC
TRBV14	many	NA	TRBJ2-2	CASSQDYVPGRELFF	TGTGCCAGCAGCCAAGATTACGTACCTGGGAGGGAGCTGTTTTTT
TRBV5-8	many	NA	TRBJ2-2	CASSSQRLNTGELFF	TGTGCCAGCAGCTCACAGCGGTTGAACACCGGGGAGCTGTTTTTT
TRBV29-1	NA	NA	TRBJ1-1	CSVELGASRMNTEAFF	TGCAGCGTTGAACTGGGGGCGAGTAGGATGAACACTGAAGCTTTCTTT
TRBV2	many	NA	TRBJ2-5	CASKGRQAQETQYF	TGTGCCAGCAAGGGTCGACAAGCCCAAGAGACCCAGTACTTC
TRBV15	many	TRBD2	TRBJ2-5	CATSILPAGGETQYF	TGTGCCACCAGCATCCTGCCAGCGGGGGGGGAGACCCAGTACTTC
TRBV7-7	NA	NA	TRBJ2-5	CASSYGGGAETQYF	TGTGCCAGCAGTTATGGGGGGGGGGCAGAGACCCAGTACTTC
TRBV2	many	NA	TRBJ2-7	CASSEQAYEQYF	TGTGCCAGCAGTGAACAGGCATACGAGCAGTACTTC
TRBV5-1	once	NA	TRBJ1-2	CASGNGYTF	TGCGCCAGCGGCAATGGCTACACCTTC
TRBV6-5	NA	NA	TRBJ1-3	CASKPRGGEDTVYF	TGTGCCAGCAAACCCAGAGGGGGGGAGGACACCGTATATTTT
TRBV5-6	many	NA	TRBJ2-2	CASSHSEEMNTGELFF	TGTGCCAGCAGCCATTCGGAGGAGATGAACACCGGGGAGCTGTTTTTT
TRBV5-1	many	NA	TRBJ1-2	CASSLARSGVLYGYTF	TGCGCCAGCAGCTTGGCCAGGAGCGGGGTGCTCTATGGCTACACCTTC
TRBV9	many	TRBD2	TRBJ2-2	CASRSGGADTGELFF	TGTGCCAGCCGTTCGGGGGGGGCTGACACCGGGGAGCTGTTTTTT
TRBV20-1	NA	TRBD1	TRBJ1-2	CSAETGVLGYTF	TGCAGTGCTGAGACAGGGGTCCTTGGCTACACCTTC
TRBV5-6	NA	TRBD1	TRBJ1-2	CASSLGQDKGYTF	TGTGCCAGCAGCTTAGGACAGGATAAAGGCTACACCTTC
TRBV5-4	many	TRBD2	TRBJ2-5	CASSSGLAGGRETQYF	TGTGCCAGCAGCTCCGGACTAGCGGGGGGGCGGGAGACCCAGTACTTC
TRBV20-1	many	NA	TRBJ2-3	CSARFAGSTDTQYF	TGCAGTGCTAGATTCGCGGGGAGCACAGATACGCAGTATTTT